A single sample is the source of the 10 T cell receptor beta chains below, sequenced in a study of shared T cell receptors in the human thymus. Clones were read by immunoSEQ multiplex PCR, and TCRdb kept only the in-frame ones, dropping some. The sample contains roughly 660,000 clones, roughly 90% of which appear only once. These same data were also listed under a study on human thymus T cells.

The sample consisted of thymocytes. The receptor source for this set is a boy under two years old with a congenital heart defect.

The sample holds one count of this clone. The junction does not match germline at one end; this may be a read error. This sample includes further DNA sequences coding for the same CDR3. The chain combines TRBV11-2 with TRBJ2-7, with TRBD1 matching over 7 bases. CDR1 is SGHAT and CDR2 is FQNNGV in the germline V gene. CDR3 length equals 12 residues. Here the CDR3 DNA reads TGTGCCAGCAGCCTAGACAGGGACGAGCAGTACTTC. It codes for CASSLDRDEQYF.

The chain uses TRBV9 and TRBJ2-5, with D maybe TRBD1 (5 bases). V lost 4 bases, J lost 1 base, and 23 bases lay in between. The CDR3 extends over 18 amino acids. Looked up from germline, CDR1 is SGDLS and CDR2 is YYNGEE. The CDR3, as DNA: TGTGCCAGCAGCTCCAGTGGCATAGATGGACATTTCCAAGAGACCCAGTACTTC. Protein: CASSSSGIDGHFQETQYF.

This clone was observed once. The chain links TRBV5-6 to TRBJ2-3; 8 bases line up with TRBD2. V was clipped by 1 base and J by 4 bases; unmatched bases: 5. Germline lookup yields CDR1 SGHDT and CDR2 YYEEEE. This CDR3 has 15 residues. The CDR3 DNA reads TGTGCCAGCAGCTTGTATAGCGGGGTACCAGATACGCAGTATTTT. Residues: CASSLYSGVPDTQYF.

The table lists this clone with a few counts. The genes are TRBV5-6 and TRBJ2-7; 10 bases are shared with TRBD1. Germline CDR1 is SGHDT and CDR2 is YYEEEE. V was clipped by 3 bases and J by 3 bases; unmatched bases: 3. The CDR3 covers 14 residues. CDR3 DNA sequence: TGTGCCAGCAGCTCCCGGGACAGGGGCTACGAGCAGTACTTC. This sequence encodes CASSSRDRGYEQYF.

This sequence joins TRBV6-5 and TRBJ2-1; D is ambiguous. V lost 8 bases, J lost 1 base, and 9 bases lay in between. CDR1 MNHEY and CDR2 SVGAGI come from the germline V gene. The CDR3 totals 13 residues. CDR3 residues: CASRTKSYNEQFF. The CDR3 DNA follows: TGTGCCAGCCGCACTAAATCCTACAATGAGCAGTTCTTC.

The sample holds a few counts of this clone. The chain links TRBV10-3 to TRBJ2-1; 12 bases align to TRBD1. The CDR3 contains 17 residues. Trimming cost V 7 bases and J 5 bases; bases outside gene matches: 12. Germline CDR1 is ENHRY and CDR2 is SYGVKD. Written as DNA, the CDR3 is TGTGCCATCACCACCGGGACAGGGGGCTCGGTGGACAATGAGCAGTTCTTC. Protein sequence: CAITTGTGGSVDNEQFF.

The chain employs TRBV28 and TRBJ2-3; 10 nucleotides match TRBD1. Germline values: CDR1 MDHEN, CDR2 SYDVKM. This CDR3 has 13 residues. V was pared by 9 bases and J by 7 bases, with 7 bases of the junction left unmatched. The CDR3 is CARGTGEINTQYF. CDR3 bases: TGTGCCAGAGGGACAGGGGAGATAAATACGCAGTATTTT.

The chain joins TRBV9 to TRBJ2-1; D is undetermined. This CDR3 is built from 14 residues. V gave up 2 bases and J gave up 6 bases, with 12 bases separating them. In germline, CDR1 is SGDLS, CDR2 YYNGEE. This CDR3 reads CASSVAPQVNEQFF. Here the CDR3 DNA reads TGTGCCAGCAGCGTGGCCCCTCAGGTCAATGAGCAGTTCTTC.

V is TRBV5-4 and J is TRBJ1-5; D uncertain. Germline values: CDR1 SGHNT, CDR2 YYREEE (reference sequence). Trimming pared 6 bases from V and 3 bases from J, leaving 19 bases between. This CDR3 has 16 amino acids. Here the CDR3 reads CASTQGRKRDNQPQHF. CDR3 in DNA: TGTGCCAGCACCCAAGGCCGTAAACGGGACAATCAGCCCCAGCATTTT.

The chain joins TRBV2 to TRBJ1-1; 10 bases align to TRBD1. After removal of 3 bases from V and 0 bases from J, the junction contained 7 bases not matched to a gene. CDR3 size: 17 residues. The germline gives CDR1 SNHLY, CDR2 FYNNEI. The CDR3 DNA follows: TGTGCCAGCAGTGATTTTGGGACAGGGGCCATGAACACTGAAGCTTTCTTT. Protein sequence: CASSDFGTGAMNTEAFF. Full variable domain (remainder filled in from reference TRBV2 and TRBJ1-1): EPEVTQTPSHQVTQMGQEVILRCVPISNHLYFYWYRQILGQKVEFLVSFYNNEISEKSEIFDDQFSVERPDGSNFTLKIRSTKLEDSAMYFCASSDFGTGAMNTEAFFGQGTRLTVV.